The source of this T cell receptor beta chain is a study of blood T cell repertoires in COVID-19. Overall study context: The United States, Italy and Spain provided the acute and convalescent COVID-19 samples. PBMCs, B-cell-depleted T cells, or T cells were the source of the cDNA or gDNA that made up the material.

With V trimmed by 1 base and J by 0 bases, 6 bases remained unmatched. The CDR3 runs 17 residues. The germline gives CDR1 SEHNR, CDR2 FQNEAQ (reference sequence). Study processing details: Reference gene primer amplification yielded estimated nucleated cell counts. Using immunoSEQ multiplex PCR, the repertoire was profiled, and TCRdb retains in-frame clones only, with some absent. The V and J calls and clone size are taken from that table; D and trimming were inferred from the DNA. The sample records 95,000 to 110,000 clones, roughly 84% being singletons. The receptor comes from a human donor in a cohort sampled during active COVID-19. The chain has TRBV7-9 and TRBJ2-7; 10 positions match TRBD2. Sequences were obtained from peripheral blood. CDR3 in DNA: TGTGCCAGCAGCTTAGGCCCCCTAGCGGGGGACTCCTACGAGCAGTACTTC. It yields the protein CASSLGPLAGDSYEQYF. Supplemented by reference TRBV7-9 and TRBJ2-7, the full variable domain reads DTGVSQNPRHKITKRGQNVTFRCDPISEHNRLYWYRQTLGQGPEFLTYFQNEAQLEKSRLLSDRFSAERPKGSFSTLEIQRTEQGDSAMYLCASSLGPLAGDSYEQYFGPGTRLTVT.